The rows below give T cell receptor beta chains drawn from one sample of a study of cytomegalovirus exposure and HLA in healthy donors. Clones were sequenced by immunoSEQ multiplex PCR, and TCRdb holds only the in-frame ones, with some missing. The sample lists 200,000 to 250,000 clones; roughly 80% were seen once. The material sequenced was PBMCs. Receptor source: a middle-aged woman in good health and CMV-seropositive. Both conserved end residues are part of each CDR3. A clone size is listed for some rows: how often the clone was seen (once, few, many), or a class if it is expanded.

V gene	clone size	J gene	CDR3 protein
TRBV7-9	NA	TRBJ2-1	CASSSRTGGSGDLNEQFF
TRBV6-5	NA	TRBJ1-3	CASSLIGDGNTIYF
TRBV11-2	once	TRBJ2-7	CASTGGRAGEQYF
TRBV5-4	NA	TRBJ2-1	CASSLDDRGDIF
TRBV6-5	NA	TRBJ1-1	CASSYGGLNTEAFF
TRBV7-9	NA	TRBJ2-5	CSSSLELETQYF
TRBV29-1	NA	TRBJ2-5	CSAPGTGFDGTQYF
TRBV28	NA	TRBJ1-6	CASNTGLSPLHF
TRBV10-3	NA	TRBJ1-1	CAISMGQGGTEAFF
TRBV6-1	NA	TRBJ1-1	CASRDRVNTEAFF
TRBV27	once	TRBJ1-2	CASRPPLTGAVGYTF
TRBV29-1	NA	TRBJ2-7	CSVGGAGGTYEQYF
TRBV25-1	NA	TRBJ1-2	CASRGDRVYGYTF
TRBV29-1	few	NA	CSVGGQGAYEQYF
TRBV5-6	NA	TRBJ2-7	CASSFDFPYEQYF
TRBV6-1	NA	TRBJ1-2	CTKYAAGPPYGYTF
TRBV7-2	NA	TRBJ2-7	CASSLGGQGVYEQYF
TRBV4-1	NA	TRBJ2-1	CASSQGASGGMNEQFF
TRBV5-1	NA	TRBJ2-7	CASSLQGYEQYF
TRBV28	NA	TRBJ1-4	CASSSRDRGATNEKLFF
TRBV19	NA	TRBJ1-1	CASSARPEQGAMNTEAFF
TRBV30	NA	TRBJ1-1	CAWTDRGRGWTEAFF
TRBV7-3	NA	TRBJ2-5	CASSPSGRALSETQYF
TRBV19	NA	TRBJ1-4	CASSTQGSNEKLFF
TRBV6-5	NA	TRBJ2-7	CASSYSDRDYEQYF
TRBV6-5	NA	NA	CASSYSRRGSYEQYF
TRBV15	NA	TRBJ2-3	CATSTLTDTQYF
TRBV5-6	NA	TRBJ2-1	CASSYQIRQGSEQFF
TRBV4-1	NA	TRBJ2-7	CASSQVERTGVYEQYF
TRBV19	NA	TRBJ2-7	CASSISWTSGRADYEQYF
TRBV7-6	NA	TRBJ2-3	CASSVDRWTSEFTDTQYF
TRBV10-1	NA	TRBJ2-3	CASRRTGGEVADTQYF
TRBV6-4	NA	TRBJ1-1	CASSRLQGGNTEAFF
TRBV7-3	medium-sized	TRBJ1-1	CASSSQGNTEAFF
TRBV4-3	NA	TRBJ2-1	CASSLGDRPFNEQFF
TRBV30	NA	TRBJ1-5	CAWSGDRGDNQPQHF
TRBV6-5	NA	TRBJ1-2	CASSYSNRAPNYGYTF
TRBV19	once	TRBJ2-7	CASSILADFPLPSYEQYF
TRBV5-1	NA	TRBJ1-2	CASRPSIGQGNYGYTF
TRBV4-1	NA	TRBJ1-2	CASSQAHFAGRGNYGYTF
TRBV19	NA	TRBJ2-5	CASRDSGEETQYF
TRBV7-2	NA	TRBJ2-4	CASSFVQAKNIQYF
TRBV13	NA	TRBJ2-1	CASSLWVGLAGVYNEQFF
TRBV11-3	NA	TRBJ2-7	CASSSQGASYEQYF
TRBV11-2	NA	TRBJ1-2	CASSLGTGGGDGYTF
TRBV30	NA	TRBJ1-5	CAWSVGDRQSNQPQHF